This is a list of T cell receptor beta chains from one sample in a study of blood T cells in healthy people across ages. From the 5' RACE reads, TCRdb called clonotypes with MiXCR, one entry per CDR3 protein. Seen here are roughly 1,500,000 distinct CDR3 sequences, 42% observed once, and the top ten hold roughly 7.7%. Sequenced: blood. The origin of the receptors is a woman younger than 30 in good health. Each CDR3 is given with its conserved first and last residue. A D gene is named only where the DNA matches it firmly. The size field is filled for only some rows; it gives once, few, many or a size class.

TRBV12-5	NA	few	TRBJ2-7	CASGPQGSYEQYF	TGTGCTAGTGGTCCCCAGGGTAGCTACGAGCAGTACTTC
TRBV12-3/TRBV12-4	TRBD2	NA	TRBJ2-7	CASGLAGGVYEQYF	TGTGCCAGCGGTTTAGCGGGAGGGGTCTACGAGCAGTACTTC
TRBV12-3/TRBV12-4	NA	few	TRBJ1-2	CASSSNREFVYGYTF	TGTGCCAGCAGTTCCAACAGGGAATTCGTCTATGGCTACACCTTC
TRBV4-2	TRBD1	NA	TRBJ2-7	CASSRTGESCEQYF	TGTGCCAGCAGCCGGACAGGGGAATCCTGCGAGCAGTACTTC
TRBV20-1	NA	few	TRBJ2-7	CSANYGAATTYEQYF	TGCAGTGCTAACTATGGAGCGGCTACGACCTACGAGCAGTACTTC
TRBV11-2	NA	NA	TRBJ2-7	CASSFDRDGSYEQYF	TGTGCCAGCAGTTTCGACCGGGACGGCAGCTACGAGCAGTACTTC
TRBV15	NA	few	TRBJ2-5	CATSRVSNPASALGTQYF	TGTGCCACCAGCAGAGTCTCAAACCCGGCTAGCGCCCTCGGGACCCAGTACTTC
TRBV28	NA	NA	TRBJ2-2	CASSLPHGVELFF	TGTGCCAGCAGTTTACCCCACGGGGTGGAGCTGTTTTTT
TRBV5-1	TRBD2	NA	TRBJ2-7	CASSLPGAGLAGGYEQYF	TGCGCCAGCAGCCTCCCAGGGGCCGGACTAGCGGGCGGCTACGAGCAGTACTTC
TRBV6-2/TRBV6-3	NA	NA	TRBJ1-2	CASRQEGRGPGYTF	TGTGCCAGCAGACAAGAAGGCCGAGGACCAGGCTACACCTTC
TRBV7-9	TRBD1	NA	TRBJ2-7	CASSLASGQSPYEQYF	TGTGCCAGCAGCTTAGCGTCGGGACAGAGTCCCTACGAGCAGTACTTC
TRBV12-3/TRBV12-4	NA	NA	TRBJ2-3	CASSPQGLAFTDTQYF	TGTGCCAGCAGTCCCCAGGGACTCGCTTTCACAGATACGCAGTATTTT
TRBV12-3/TRBV12-4	TRBD1	many	TRBJ2-1	CASSQTGYNEQFF	TGTGCCAGCAGTCAGACAGGGTACAATGAGCAGTTCTTC